This T cell receptor beta chain stems from a study of T cell changes during pregnancy in multiple sclerosis. V dropped 2 bases and J dropped 5; count of bases not matched to a gene: 7. Germline V gene sequence: CDR1 MNHEY, CDR2 SVGAGI. This CDR3 has 16 residues. This table comes from immunoSEQ multiplex PCR, and its TCRdb copy is limited to in-frame clones, with some not included. The table lists about 40,000 clones, 70% to 90% of them singletons. The source is a female donor with multiple sclerosis, enrolled in a pregnancy study. The input for sequencing was CD4+ T cells from peripheral blood mononuclear cells, taken in the first trimester of pregnancy. The rearrangement joins TRBV6-5 to TRBJ1-4, with 8 bases matching TRBD1. DNA for the CDR3: TGTGCCAGCAGTTACGCGCCCCGGACAGGGAATGAAAAACTGTTTTTT. Residues: CASSYAPRTGNEKLFF.